The 22 T cell receptor beta chains listed next were all sequenced from one sample in a study of T cells in Graves' hyperthyroidism and ophthalmopathy. Amplified TCR beta CDR3 regions derived from RNA transcripts. The study used the HTBI primer set for a first-round RT-PCR of the TCR CDR3. TCRdb itself ran the multiplex PCR reads through MiXCR, one entry per CDR3 protein. The table has about 290,000 distinct CDR3 sequences, 16% seen once. The sequencing input was blood. The source is a man aged 30 to 45 with Graves' hyperthyroidism.

This chain links TRBV2 with TRBJ2-2; D not resolved. With 4 bases removed from V and 0 bases from J, the gap between germline ends came to 9 bases. Germline loops: CDR1 SNHLY, CDR2 FYNNEI. The CDR3 sequence is 15 residues long. The CDR3: CASSGGRANTGELFF. CDR3 sequence (DNA): TGTGCCAGCAGTGGCGGCAGAGCGAACACCGGGGAGCTGTTTTTT.

This clonotype was counted ten times or more. The chain joins TRBV27 to TRBJ2-7; D remains ambiguous. CDR1 is MNHEY and CDR2 is SMNVEV in the germline V gene (reference sequence). CDR3 length: 12 amino acids. V was clipped by 6 bases and J by 5 bases, with 11 bases between them. CDR3 protein: CASSFSGDEQYF. The CDR3 DNA is TGTGCCAGCAGCTTCTCTGGGGACGAGCAGTACTTC.

This clonotype was seen ten or more times. The chain joins TRBV6-1 to TRBJ2-1; 11 positions match TRBD2. Trimming took 7 bases from V and 7 from J; bases not matched to a gene: 12. Per germline, CDR1 MNHNS and CDR2 SASEGT. The CDR3 is 16 residues long. The CDR3, as DNA: TGTGCCAGCACAGCCCCACTAGCGGGAGTGTTTAATGAGCAGTTCTTC. This gives the protein CASTAPLAGVFNEQFF.

In this sample, this clonotype turned up a few times. The chain recombines TRBV19 with TRBJ2-7, with TRBD2 identical over 10 bases. CDR1 LNHDA and CDR2 SQIVND come from the germline V gene (reference sequence). V was clipped by 3 bases and J by 2 bases; unmatched bases: 16. CDR3 length: 19 amino acids. CDR3 protein: CASSIPDPLRTSGPYEQYF. The CDR3 DNA sequence: TGTGCCAGTAGTATCCCCGACCCCCTACGGACTAGCGGACCCTACGAGCAGTACTTC.

This clonotype was detected ten times or more. The rearrangement uses TRBV5-5 and TRBJ1-5, with D perhaps matching TRBD1 (5 bases). The CDR3 is made up of 12 amino acids. V lost 3 bases and J lost 4, with 5 bases in between. CDR1 and CDR2 (germline): SGHKS, YYEKEE (reference sequence). CDR3 amino acids: CASSSGNQPQHF. CDR3 sequence (DNA): TGTGCCAGCAGCTCAGGGAATCAGCCCCAGCATTTT.

This clonotype was counted at least ten times. This chain connects TRBV6-1 to TRBJ2-7; 11 bases map to TRBD1. CDR1 is MNHNS and CDR2 is SASEGT in the germline V gene. Trimming removed 5 bases from V and 4 bases from J; junction bases left unmatched: 10. The CDR3 runs 16 residues. DNA of the CDR3: TGTGCCAGCAGTTCAATTCGGACAGGGGGCGGGTACGAGCAGTACTTC. It translates to CASSSIRTGGGYEQYF.

This clonotype was seen only a few times. The V gene is TRBV3-1, the J gene TRBJ2-2; 8 bases fit TRBD1. Germline V gene data show CDR1 as LGHDT and CDR2 as YNNKEL (reference sequence). CDR3 length: 16 residues. The trim removed 3 bases at V and 4 bases at J, leaving 7 bases unmatched. Written as DNA, the CDR3 is TGTGCCAGCAGCCACCCTCAGGGGGCGGGCACCGGGGAGCTGTTTTTT. It encodes CASSHPQGAGTGELFF.

This clonotype occurred many times. The chain links TRBV28 to TRBJ1-2, with TRBD1 identical over 8 bases. V lost 6 bases, J lost 6 bases, and 3 bases stayed unmatched. The CDR3 spans 12 residues. The germline gives CDR1 MDHEN, CDR2 SYDVKM. This chain's CDR3 is CASSRTGNGYTF. The CDR3 bases are TGTGCCAGCAGCCGGACAGGGAATGGCTACACCTTC.

This clonotype showed up many times. The J gene is TRBJ2-3, the V gene TRBV2; 8 bases line up with TRBD2. V trimming: 7 bases; J trimming: 8 bases; junction bases outside the gene matches: 5. Germline assignment: CDR1 SNHLY and CDR2 FYNNEI. The CDR3 length is 12 residues. The CDR3 DNA sequence: TGTGCCAGCAATCCGGGGGGGGCTACGCAGTATTTT. It codes for CASNPGGATQYF.

The V call is TRBV29-1, the J call TRBJ1-1; D not certain. The ends were cut back, 4 bases at V and 1 base at J, with 10 bases in the middle. This CDR3 spans 13 amino acids. CDR1 and CDR2 (germline): SQVTM, ANQGSEA. CDR3 sequence (DNA): TGCAGCGTTGGGCAGCCTTGGAACACTGAAGCTTTCTTT. Residues: CSVGQPWNTEAFF.

This clonotype came up a few times. The chain is built from TRBV4-2 and TRBJ2-6; no definite D call. The V and J ends lost 0 bases and 3 bases respectively, with 12 bases between them. This CDR3 region has 17 residues. The germline V gene encodes CDR1 LGHNA and CDR2 YNFKEQ. The CDR3: CASSQDHYERGANVLTF. CDR3 in DNA: TGTGCCAGCAGCCAAGATCATTACGAGCGTGGGGCCAACGTCCTGACTTTC.

J is TRBJ2-5 and V is TRBV10-3; no firm D call. This CDR3 has 12 residues. Germline CDR1 reads ENHRY; CDR2 reads SYGVKD. The V end lost 5 bases, the J end lost 4 bases, and 8 bases lay between the germline ends. In DNA form, the CDR3 reads TGTGCCATCAGTAATTCAAGAGAGACCCAGTACTTC. This codes for CAISNSRETQYF.

This clonotype was found a few times. The rearrangement uses TRBV20-1 and TRBJ1-1, with TRBD1 matching over 10 bases. This CDR3 has 15 residues. The junction had 8 bases not matched to a gene; V was cut back by 4 bases and J by 3 bases. Germline V CDR1 and CDR2: DFQATT, SNEGSKA (reference sequence). The CDR3 bases are TGCAGTGCTACCGACAGGGGGCCAAGGTACACTGAAGCTTTCTTT. Its translation: CSATDRGPRYTEAFF.

This clonotype has at least ten counts. The V call is TRBV27, the J call TRBJ2-7; 7 nucleotides align to TRBD1. The V segment lost 5 bases and the J segment 6 bases; nucleotides outside the gene matches: 13. The germline V gene encodes CDR1 MNHEY and CDR2 SMNVEV (reference sequence). There are 15 residues in the CDR3. This CDR3 is CASSLYVGQPGEQYF. CDR3 nucleotide sequence: TGTGCCAGCAGTCTCTACGTGGGACAGCCAGGCGAGCAGTACTTC.

This clonotype was counted at least ten times. This sequence joins TRBV12-3 or TRBV12-4 and TRBJ1-1; D gene unclear. The V and J ends lost 3 bases and 3 bases respectively, with 11 bases between them. CDR3 length: 14 residues. This chain's CDR3 is CASSFRRKYTEAFF. The CDR3 coding sequence is TGTGCCAGCAGTTTCAGGAGGAAATACACTGAAGCTTTCTTT.

The V call is TRBV20-1, the J call TRBJ1-1; 7 bases match TRBD1. The CDR3 is 14 amino acids. Trimming took 3 bases from V and 8 from J; bases not matched to a gene: 12. Per the germline V gene, CDR1 is DFQATT and CDR2 is SNEGSKA (reference sequence). The CDR3 loop reads CSARMDGTATEAFF. The CDR3 region has the DNA TGCAGTGCTAGGATGGACGGGACAGCTACAGAAGCTTTCTTT.

This clonotype was picked up a small number of times. The chain has TRBV9 and TRBJ2-1; 14 positions match TRBD2. The junction had 17 bases not matched to a gene; V was cut back by 2 bases and J by 7 bases. From germline, CDR1 is SGDLS and CDR2 YYNGEE. The CDR3 totals 20 residues. Here the CDR3 reads CASSVIGGTSGSPGLNEQFF. The CDR3 region has the DNA TGTGCCAGCAGCGTTATAGGGGGGACTAGCGGGAGTCCCGGGTTGAATGAGCAGTTCTTC. The full variable domain, completed using reference TRBV9 and TRBJ2-1, is DSGVTQTPKHLITATGQRVTLRCSPRSGDLSVYWYQQSLDQGLQFLIQYYNGEERAKGNILERFSAQQFPDLHSELNLSSLELGDSALYFCASSVIGGTSGSPGLNEQFFGPGTRLTVL.

The rearrangement links TRBV29-1 to TRBJ2-7; tentatively, D is TRBD1 (5 bases). Trimming shortened V by 4 bases and J by 4 bases, and 8 bases separated the two germline ends. This CDR3 is 11 amino acids long. Germline values: CDR1 SQVTM, CDR2 ANQGSEA. CDR3: CSVVRAYEQYF. The CDR3 DNA follows: TGCAGCGTTGTCAGGGCTTACGAGCAGTACTTC.

There are a few counts of this clonotype. The chain recombines TRBV10-1 with TRBJ2-5; D is possibly TRBD1 or TRBD2 (5 bases each). Between the trimmed V and J ends, which lost 4 bases and 5 bases, there was a span of 11 bases. Germline loops: CDR1 WNHNN, CDR2 SYGVQD (reference sequence). This CDR3 has 13 amino acids. This CDR3 is CASSGDGVETQYF. The CDR3 coding sequence is TGCGCCAGCAGTGGGGACGGGGTGGAGACCCAGTACTTC.

This clonotype was picked up a small number of times. This chain connects TRBV19 to TRBJ2-1, with TRBD1 as a possible D gene (6 bases). The CDR3 totals 16 residues. V dropped 5 bases and J dropped 4 bases, with 18 bases sitting between them. Germline lookup yields CDR1 LNHDA and CDR2 SQIVND (reference sequence). The CDR3 DNA follows: TGTGCCAGTAGTCTCCAACAGGGAGTAGGTTACAATGAGCAGTTCTTC. Protein: CASSLQQGVGYNEQFF.

This clonotype was observed a few times. This chain joins TRBV7-9 and TRBJ2-7; a possible D gene is TRBD2 (7 bases). Trimming stripped 0 bases from V and 5 bases from J, with 14 bases between. The CDR3 runs 15 residues. Germline V gene lookup returns CDR1 SEHNR and CDR2 FQNEAQ (reference sequence). The CDR3, as DNA: TGTGCCAGCAGCTTAGCGGAAGGGGGGGTGGACGAGCAGTACTTC. It specifies CASSLAEGGVDEQYF.

The V and J genes are TRBV5-1 and TRBJ2-5, with 9 bases that match TRBD2. CDR1 and CDR2 (germline): SGHRS, YFSETQ. V gave up 2 bases and J gave up 1 base; unmatched junction bases: 3. CDR3 length: 15 residues. The CDR3 sequence is CASSFGGRAQETQYF. The CDR3 DNA sequence: TGCGCCAGCAGCTTTGGCGGGAGGGCCCAAGAGACCCAGTACTTC.